These 10 T cell receptor beta chains were all obtained from the same sample, sequenced in a study of T cell repertoires in cytomegalovirus infection (dated by TCRdb to the late 2010s). Sequencing was performed on an Illumina HiSeq 1500. Using fastp trimming at Q25 and MiXCR clonotype assembly, TCRdb reanalyzed the public sequencing data and kept in-frame beta chains. Every distinct CDR3 protein forms one entry, paired with its most common genes and DNA. In all, the sample holds roughly 720,000 distinct CDR3 sequences, and less than 40% of those were seen once. Around 2.8% of the sample goes to the ten largest clones. The sequenced sample consisted of PBMCs. The source is a human donor in good health (CMV status not recorded). Some clones in this sample may be carry-over from other donors' samples.

This clonotype has only a few counts. This chain connects TRBV7-2 to TRBJ2-5, with 9 positions matching TRBD1. CDR3 length: 16 amino acids. Germline assignment: CDR1 SGHTA and CDR2 FQGNSA. J lost 5 bases, V lost 3 bases, and 10 bases had no gene match. This chain's CDR3 is CASSFGMGQGRETQYF. CDR3 sequence (DNA): TGTGCCAGCAGCTTTGGAATGGGACAGGGCAGGGAGACCCAGTACTTC.

The chain is built from TRBV5-1 and TRBJ2-7; tentatively, D is TRBD2 (7 bases). Trimming took off 3 bases at V and 3 bases at J, with 16 bases between the two ends. The CDR3 loop spans 15 amino acids. Germline CDR1 reads SGHRS; CDR2 reads YFSETQ. CDR3 nucleotides: TGCGCCAGCAGCTCCAAAGGGGGGGGTAACTACGAGCAGTACTTC. Translating it yields CASSSKGGGNYEQYF.

This clonotype showed up just a few times. V and J are TRBV12-3 or TRBV12-4 and TRBJ2-7, with 12 bases matching TRBD1. Trimming at V came to 5 bases and at J to 9 bases, leaving 8 bases not matched to a gene. The CDR3 contains 14 residues. The CDR3 DNA is TGTGCCAGCAGTATCCCGGGACAGGGGGCACGGCAGTACTTC. Amino acids: CASSIPGQGARQYF.

The chain is built from TRBV7-6 and TRBJ2-1; a possible D gene is TRBD2 (6 bases). The CDR3 spans 12 residues. Trimming removed 5 bases at V and 8 bases at J, with 10 bases between. The germline gives CDR1 SGHVS, CDR2 FNYEAQ. The CDR3 reads CASSPGVDEQFF. CDR3 DNA sequence: TGTGCCAGCAGCCCGGGGGTGGATGAGCAGTTCTTC.

The gene calls are TRBV4-1 and TRBJ2-2; 11 nucleotides agree with TRBD2. The CDR3 covers 16 residues. Germline trimming cut 6 bases from V and 6 bases from J; bases unmatched to any gene: 9. Per germline, CDR1 MGHRA and CDR2 YSYEKL. CDR3 sequence: CASRGLAGGNSGELFF. As DNA, the CDR3 is TGCGCCAGCAGGGGGCTAGCGGGGGGAAACTCCGGGGAGCTGTTTTTT.

The chain employs TRBV7-2 and TRBJ1-2, with D perhaps TRBD1 (5 bases). CDR1 and CDR2 (germline): SGHTA, FQGNSA. The CDR3 covers 12 residues. V lost 7 bases and J 6 bases, leaving 12 bases between the germline ends. The CDR3 coding sequence is TGTGCCAGCACCAGAGAGGGGCATGGCTACACCTTC. Protein product: CASTREGHGYTF.

The chain uses TRBV7-2 and TRBJ2-7; tentatively, D is TRBD1 or TRBD2 (5 bases each). The germline V gene has CDR1 SGHTA and CDR2 FQGNSA. CDR3 length equals 15 residues. Trimming stripped 3 bases from V and 7 bases from J, with 19 bases between. In DNA form, the CDR3 reads TGTGCCAGCAGCTTGTCCGGGACGGTTACGTTGGAGCAGTACTTC. Translating it yields CASSLSGTVTLEQYF. The full variable domain, with the rest looked up from reference TRBV7-2 and TRBJ2-7, is GAGVSQSPSNKVTEKGKDVELRCDPISGHTALYWYRQSLGQGLEFLIYFQGNSAPDKSGLPSDRFSAERTGGSVSTLTIQRTQQEDSAVYLCASSLSGTVTLEQYFGPGTRLTVT.

In its sample, this clonotype was seen a few times. The chain is built from TRBV14 and TRBJ1-6, with TRBD1 matching over 7 bases. The CDR3 has 15 residues. The J segment lost 5 bases and the V segment lost 2 bases, leaving 3 bases of the junction unmatched. Germline V gives CDR1 SGHDN, CDR2 FVKESK. CDR3 nucleotides: TGTGCCAGCAGCCAAAGAGGGGGCGATAATTCACCCCTCCACTTT. Amino acid sequence: CASSQRGGDNSPLHF.

This chain connects TRBV28 to TRBJ2-4; possibly TRBD1 or TRBD2 for D (5 bases each). Germline assignment: CDR1 MDHEN and CDR2 SYDVKM. The CDR3 consists of 15 residues. V lost 6 bases and J lost 6, with 18 bases in between. CDR3 sequence: CASRDRQGERNIQYF. The CDR3 DNA reads TGTGCCAGCAGGGATCGGCAGGGAGAAAGAAACATTCAGTACTTC.

The chain uses TRBV5-1 and TRBJ2-5; 11 bases match TRBD2. This CDR3 is 16 amino acids long. With V trimmed by 0 bases and J by 1 base, 2 bases remained unmatched. Germline loops: CDR1 SGHRS, CDR2 YFSETQ. CDR3 coding DNA: TGCGCCAGCAGCTTGGGACTAGCGGGACCCCAAGAGACCCAGTACTTC. It is translated as CASSLGLAGPQETQYF.